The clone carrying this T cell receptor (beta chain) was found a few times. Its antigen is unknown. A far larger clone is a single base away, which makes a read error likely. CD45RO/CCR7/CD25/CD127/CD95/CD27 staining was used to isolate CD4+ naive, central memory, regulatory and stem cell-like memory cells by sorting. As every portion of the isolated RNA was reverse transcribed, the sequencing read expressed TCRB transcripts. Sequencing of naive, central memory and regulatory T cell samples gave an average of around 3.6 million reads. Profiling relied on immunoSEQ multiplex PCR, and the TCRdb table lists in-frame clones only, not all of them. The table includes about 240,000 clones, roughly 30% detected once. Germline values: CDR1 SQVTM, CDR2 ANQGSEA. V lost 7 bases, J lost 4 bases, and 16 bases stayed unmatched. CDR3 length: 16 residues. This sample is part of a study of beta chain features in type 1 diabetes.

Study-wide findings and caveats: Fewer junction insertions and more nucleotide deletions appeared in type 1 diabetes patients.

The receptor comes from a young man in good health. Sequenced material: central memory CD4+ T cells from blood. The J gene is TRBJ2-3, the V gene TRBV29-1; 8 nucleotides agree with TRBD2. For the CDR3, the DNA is TGCAGCGGCCAGCAGGTGGGAGCGGGAGTGGCAGATACGCAGTATTTT. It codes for CSGQQVGAGVADTQYF.